A selection of T cell receptor beta chains follows, all from one sample in a study of beta chain features in type 1 diabetes. Assay used: immunoSEQ multiplex PCR; TCRdb lists only in-frame clones, some missing. The sample contains 450,000 or so clones, approximately 10% of which appear only once. Sequencing used naive CD4+ T cells from blood. The receptors shown here come from a woman aged 18 to 35 in good health. The CDR3 runs from the conserved cysteine through the conserved F or W. The order of the fields is D gene, J gene, clone size, CDR3 length, V gene, CDR3 protein, CDR3 DNA. The D gene is left open where the match is weak. Some rows mark clone size as missing; the rest say once, few, many or name a class of expanded clone.

- TRBJ2-3 few 15 TRBV21-1 CASSNGTASTDTQYF TGTGCCAGCAGCAACGGGACAGCTAGCACAGATACGCAGTATTTT
- TRBJ1-2 - 12 TRBV2 CASSVADYGCTF TGTGCCAGCAGTGTAGCGGACTATGGCTGCACCTTC
- TRBJ2-7 few 11 TRBV20-1 CSASRVSEQYF TGCAGTGCTAGTAGGGTCAGCGAGCAGTACTTC
- TRBJ2-7 few 13 TRBV7-9 CASSFLQGNEQYF TGTGCCAGCAGCTTCCTCCAGGGTAACGAGCAGTACTTC
- TRBJ2-2 few 15 TRBV5-5 CASSFRLGDAGELFF TGTGCCAGCAGCTTCAGACTAGGCGATGCCGGGGAGCTGTTTTTT
- TRBJ2-1 many 12 TRBV30 CAWSVRGNEQFF TGTGCCTGGAGTGTACGTGGGAATGAGCAGTTCTTC
- TRBJ2-3 - 15 TRBV7-2 CASSSYSVITDTQYF TGTGCCAGCAGCTCCTATAGCGTTATCACAGATACGCAGTATTTT
- TRBJ2-1 few 19 TRBV7-3 CASSLTGLLVRSSYNEQFF TGTGCCAGCAGCTTAACCGGCTTACTAGTCCGAAGCTCCTACAATGAGCAGTTCTTC
- TRBJ1-1 - 13 TRBV18 CASSPGFGTEAFF TGTGCCAGCTCACCAGGGTTCGGGACTGAAGCTTTCTTT
- TRBJ1-5 - 14 TRBV25-1 CASSDRGNLQPQHF TGTGCCAGCAGTGACCGTGGGAATCTTCAGCCCCAGCATTTT
- TRBJ1-2 - 16 TRBV11-1 CASSLPPMRGDYGYTF TGTGCCAGCAGCTTACCACCCATGCGGGGGGACTATGGCTACACCTTC
- TRBJ2-5 few 13 TRBV7-3 CASSEQGLGTQYF TGTGCCAGCAGTGAACAGGGCTTGGGGACCCAGTACTTC
- TRBJ2-1 - 11 TRBV9 CASSVGDEQFF TGTGCCAGCAGCGTAGGCGATGAGCAGTTCTTC
- TRBJ2-7 - 14 TRBV7-9 CASSPKGGVDEQYF TGTGCCAGCAGCCCTAAGGGTGGGGTCGACGAGCAGTACTTC
- TRBJ2-4 - 13 TRBV28 CASRTSRENIQYF TGTGCCAGCAGAACCTCTAGGGAAAACATTCAGTACTTC
- TRBJ2-3 - 13 TRBV2 CAWATRSTDTQYF TGTGCCTGGGCTACCCGAAGCACAGATACGCAGTATTTT
TRBD1 TRBJ2-3 - 17 TRBV18 CASSPRDGTGGQNTQYF TGTGCCAGCTCACCCAGGGATGGGACAGGGGGCCAAAATACGCAGTATTTT
TRBD2 TRBJ2-1 - 15 TRBV5-1 CASSPSGGSYNEQFF TGCGCCAGCAGCCCTAGCGGAGGCTCCTACAATGAGCAGTTCTTC
- TRBJ2-1 - 14 TRBV5-1 CASSLEGRGREQFF TGCGCCAGCAGCTTGGAGGGTAGGGGAAGAGAGCAGTTCTTC
- TRBJ1-6 - 16 TRBV7-8 CASSSLRVVYNSPLHF TGTGCCAGCAGTAGCCTACGTGTGGTCTATAATTCACCCCTCCACTTT
- TRBJ2-2 few 12 TRBV14 CASSQVYGELFF TGTGCCAGCAGCCAAGTTTACGGGGAGCTGTTTTTT
- TRBJ2-3 - 11 TRBV7-2 CASSLLDTQYF TGTGCCAGCAGCTTACTGGATACGCAGTATTTT
- TRBJ2-5 - 15 TRBV2 CASSEARGPGETQYF TGTGCCAGCAGTGAAGCGCGGGGCCCGGGAGAGACCCAGTACTTC
- TRBJ2-3 few 14 TRBV29-1 CSAARGSETDTQYF TGCAGCGCCGCGAGGGGTTCTGAAACAGATACGCAGTATTTT
- TRBJ2-3 - 14 TRBV5-4 CASSSWIGTDTQYF TGTGCCAGCAGCTCGTGGATAGGCACAGATACGCAGTATTTT
TRBD1 TRBJ1-6 - 15 TRBV7-9 CASSPGTGGRSPLHF TGTGCCAGCAGCCCCGGGACAGGGGGTCGTTCACCCCTCCACTTT
- TRBJ2-1 - 17 TRBV4-2 CASSQAGGASSYNEQFF TGTGCCAGCAGCCAGGCGGGCGGTGCCAGCTCCTACAATGAGCAGTTCTTC
- TRBJ2-5 few 13 TRBV25-1 CASSEGARETQYF TGTGCCAGCAGTGAGGGAGCTCGGGAGACCCAGTACTTC
- TRBJ2-3 few 15 TRBV7-2 CASSPGETFTDTQYF TGTGCCAGCAGCCCCGGGGAGACCTTCACAGATACGCAGTATTTT
- TRBJ2-1 many 14 TRBV28 CASSLPVGRGYRFF TGTGCCAGCAGTTTACCAGTAGGCAGGGGATATCGGTTCTTC
TRBD2 TRBJ2-5 few 15 TRBV14 CASSPGLAGPETQYF TGTGCCAGCAGCCCGGGACTAGCGGGGCCGGAGACCCAGTACTTC
- TRBJ2-2 few 15 TRBV9 CASSEWGSNTGELFF TGTGCCAGCAGCGAATGGGGCAGCAACACCGGGGAGCTGTTTTTT
TRBD2 TRBJ2-1 - 16 TRBV7-3 CASSLTSGIGYNEQFF TGTGCCAGCAGCTTAACTAGCGGGATAGGCTACAATGAGCAGTTCTTC
TRBD2 TRBJ2-1 - 14 TRBV6-6 CASSLLAGPNEQFF TGTGCCAGCAGTCTACTAGCGGGGCCCAATGAGCAGTTCTTC
- TRBJ1-2 - 15 TRBV7-2 CASSHRSEETYGYTF TGTGCCAGCAGCCATAGATCCGAGGAGACCTATGGCTACACCTTC
- TRBJ2-5 few 13 TRBV5-1 CASSLVAEETQYF TGCGCCAGCAGCTTGGTGGCAGAAGAGACCCAGTACTTC
- TRBJ2-1 - 15 TRBV4-2 CASSSPGTSNNEQFF TGTGCCAGCAGCTCGCCTGGGACCTCAAACAATGAGCAGTTCTTC
TRBD2 TRBJ2-3 few 14 TRBV30 CAWSVRGRAGTQYF TGTGCCTGGAGTGTACGGGGGAGGGCCGGGACGCAGTATTTT
TRBD1 TRBJ1-2 - 13 TRBV9 CASSPGGAYGYTF TGTGCCAGCAGCCCAGGGGGAGCCTATGGCTACACCTTC
- TRBJ2-7 few 11 TRBV10-3 CATGSSYEQYF TGTGCCACGGGGAGCTCCTACGAGCAGTACTTC
- TRBJ2-2 - 18 TRBV5-1 CASSLALEGKGNTGELFF TGCGCCAGCAGCTTGGCCCTCGAGGGGAAGGGAAACACCGGGGAGCTGTTTTTT